This T cell receptor (beta chain) was sequenced for a study of blood T cell repertoires in COVID-19. The data were produced by immunoSEQ multiplex PCR, yet TCRdb's version contains in-frame clones alone and is incomplete. The repertoire holds roughly 330,000 clones, with approximately 87% as singletons. Trimming removed 10 bases from V and 8 bases from J, with 17 bases in between. Germline loops: CDR1 MGHDK, CDR2 SYGVNS. The CDR3 is 12 amino acids. The clonotype comes from a woman aged 25-40 years who had recovered from COVID-19. This chain uses TRBV25-1 with TRBJ1-2; possibly TRBD1 for D (5 bases). Source material: PBMCs or T cells enriched from blood (not recorded which). The CDR3 sequence is CATSDTAQGYTF. CDR3 in DNA: TGTGCCACTTCGGACACAGCGCAAGGCTACACCTTC.